This TCR beta chain was recovered during a study of early stage breast cancer tumors. Overall study context: ER+/PR+/HER2- status applied to about 70% of the 16 invasive breast tumors. General study points: In 14 of 16 patients, blood comparison separated tumor from normal breast.

Each sample had two DNA replicates, around 0.45 ug blood or roughly 1.4 ug tissue. Libraries were prepared by immunoSEQ multiplex PCR; TCRdb keeps only in-frame clonotypes and omits some of them. This table has 25,000 to 35,000 clones, roughly four fifths appearing once. As for this clone: Its antigen remains unidentified.

This clonotype was sampled from a person in their fifties with breast cancer. Sequenced input: blood.

This chain's CDR3 is CASTDTRSYNSPLHF. The CDR3 coding sequence is TGTGCCAGCACCGATACCCGCTCCTATAATTCACCCCTCCACTTT. The chain links TRBV28 to TRBJ1-6; D not resolved. V was clipped by 7 bases and J by 0 bases, with 10 bases between them. CDR3 size: 15 residues. In germline, CDR1 is MDHEN, CDR2 SYDVKM.